This is a list of T cell receptor beta chains from one sample in a study of T-cell reconstitution after alpha-beta-depleted transplantation in children. Using its own MiXCR run on the PCR reads, TCRdb lists one record per CDR3 protein. The sample yields about 580,000 distinct CDR3 sequences, roughly 24% seen once. The specimen was PBMCs, mostly from graft donor cells, collected 360 days after TCRalphabeta/CD19-depleted stem cell transplant. These receptors came from a boy younger than two who had a stem cell transplant for acute myeloid leukemia, so the T cells may come from the graft donor. The CDR3 runs from the conserved cysteine through the conserved F or W.

TRBV12-3/TRBV12-4,TRBJ2-7,13,CASSLRYSYKQYF
TRBV13,TRBJ1-2,12,CASGGTGRGYTF
TRBV24-1,TRBJ2-7,15,CATSGHGTESYEQYF
TRBV12-3/TRBV12-4,TRBJ2-4,14,CASSFPTASNIQYF
TRBV7-3,TRBJ2-1,13,CASSESLYNEQFF
TRBV20-1,TRBJ1-1,13,CSAPTGQGVEAFF
TRBV6-4,TRBJ2-1,15,CASTGTGSSYNEQFF
TRBV20-1,TRBJ1-1,15,CSARKTGRVNTEAFF
TRBV6-1,TRBJ2-2,13,CASAEREARELFF
TRBV20-1,TRBJ1-5,15,CSARDLNLSNQPQHF
TRBV18,TRBJ2-7,16,CASSPEVRSTAYEQYF
TRBV5-1,TRBJ2-3,16,CASSLALDAGTDTQYF
TRBV9,TRBJ2-1,15,CASSVGGGGPNEQFF
TRBV6-1,TRBJ1-2,14,CASSPRHGSYGYTF
TRBV7-2,TRBJ2-3,14,CASSFKSGGDTQYF
TRBV7-2,TRBJ1-1,13,CASSPSVDTEAFF
TRBV3-1,TRBJ2-7,15,CASSGGARGVHEQYF
TRBV9,TRBJ1-4,15,CASSAGPQANEKLFF
TRBV12-3/TRBV12-4,TRBJ1-5,15,CASSLGAGANQPQHF
TRBV7-3,TRBJ1-1,14,CASSPGQWDTEAFF
TRBV20-1,TRBJ1-2,13,CSASEQGPYGYTF
TRBV24-1,TRBJ2-2,14,CAAGARGKTGELFF
TRBV4-3,TRBJ2-6,18,CASSQISGSAPGANVLTF
TRBV28,TRBJ2-7,17,CASSFGTSGGHPYEQYF
TRBV29-1,TRBJ1-1,13,CSVVGGWDTEAFF
TRBV5-1,TRBJ1-2,14,CASSLDQANYGYTF
TRBV5-6,TRBJ1-1,16,CASTRTGPGRNTEAFF
TRBV20-1,TRBJ2-5,11,CSALAGTFSYF
TRBV15,TRBJ2-3,13,CATSREVEGVRYF
TRBV29-1,TRBJ1-1,11,CSVEGGTEAFF
TRBV11-2,TRBJ2-1,18,CASSLDASGRGSYNEQFF
TRBV10-3,TRBJ1-5,14,CAISALQGNQPQHF
TRBV5-1,TRBJ2-3,13,CASSYDWGDTQYF
TRBV29-1,TRBJ2-7,10,CSVGGGEQYF
TRBV6-5,TRBJ2-1,15,CASSFRAPEVNEQFF
TRBV29-1,TRBJ1-1,14,CSVEGHLQNTEAFF
TRBV3-1,TRBJ2-1,16,CASSQAPSSIYNEQFF
TRBV7-6,TRBJ2-3,14,CASSLGGFTDTQYF
TRBV29-1,TRBJ1-4,13,CSAKGQGAEKLFF
TRBV4-2,TRBJ1-1,17,CASSRVYYRTTDTEAFF
TRBV7-9,TRBJ1-2,16,CASSLGQTSRVYGYTF
TRBV5-1,TRBJ1-1,16,CASSLRGSLMNTEAFF
TRBV20-1,TRBJ2-7,13,CSALGHFHYEQYF
TRBV20-1,TRBJ2-5,12,CSAERGRETQYF
TRBV20-1,TRBJ2-7,13,CSALRDRTYEQYF
TRBV24-1,TRBJ2-2,17,CATSDLLGTSNTGELFF
TRBV7-2,TRBJ2-3,14,CASSKKGSTDTQYF
TRBV20-1,TRBJ2-3,15,CSARAGSGVTDTQYF
TRBV6-5,TRBJ1-5,17,CASSYSGGAFSNQPQHF
TRBV12-3/TRBV12-4,TRBJ2-1,14,CASSIWSSYNEQFF
TRBV20-1,TRBJ2-2,15,CSARDLGQGTGELFF
TRBV6-1,TRBJ2-1,15,CASRAVSGGVREQFF
TRBV29-1,TRBJ2-5,15,CSAPGTSGGAETQYF
TRBV6-1,TRBJ1-5,13,CASSGTLNQPQHF
TRBV20-1,TRBJ2-2,15,CSTRRWSPNTGELFF